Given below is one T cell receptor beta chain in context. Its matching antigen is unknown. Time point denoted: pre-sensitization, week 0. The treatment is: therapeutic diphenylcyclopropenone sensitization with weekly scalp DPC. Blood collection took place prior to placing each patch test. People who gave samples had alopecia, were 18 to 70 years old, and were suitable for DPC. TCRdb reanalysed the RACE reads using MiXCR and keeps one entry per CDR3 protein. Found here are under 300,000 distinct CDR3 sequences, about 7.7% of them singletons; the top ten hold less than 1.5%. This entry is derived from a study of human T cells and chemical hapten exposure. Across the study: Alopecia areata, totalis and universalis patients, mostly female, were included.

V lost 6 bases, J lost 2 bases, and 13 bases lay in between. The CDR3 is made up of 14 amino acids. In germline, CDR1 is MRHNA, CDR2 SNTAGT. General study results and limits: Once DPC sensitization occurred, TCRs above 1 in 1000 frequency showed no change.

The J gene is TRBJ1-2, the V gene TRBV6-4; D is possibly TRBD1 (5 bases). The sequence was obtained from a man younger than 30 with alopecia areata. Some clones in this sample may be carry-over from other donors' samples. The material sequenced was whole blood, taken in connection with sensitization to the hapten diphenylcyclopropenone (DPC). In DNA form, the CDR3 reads TGTGCCAGCAGCTCGGGACGCCTGAACTATGGCTACACCTTC. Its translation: CASSSGRLNYGYTF.